Listed here is a single T cell receptor (beta chain). Its specificity is not known. TCRdb itself ran the 5' RACE reads through MiXCR, one entry per CDR3 protein. The repertoire holds 110,000 to 150,000 distinct CDR3 sequences, with 11% to 15% as singletons. The data were obtained in a study of T-cell memory formation after mild COVID-19. Whole-study results and caveats: Second-wave clones that peaked on day 37 lacked confirmed SARS-CoV-2 specificity. Several responding clones turned up in pre-infection memory, indicating that cross-reactive memory may have taken part.

Germline loops: CDR1 DFQATT, CDR2 SNEGSKA (reference sequence). The CDR3 is 14 amino acids. Germline trimming cut 5 bases from V and 2 bases from J; bases unmatched to any gene: 9. The clonotype was recovered from an adult woman who had mild COVID-19 (a few samples of this study predate the infection). Cell type and time point are not known. The chain is built from TRBV20-1 and TRBJ2-7; 7 bases agree with TRBD2. The sample comprised PBMCs or a T cell subset sorted from them (not recorded which). CDR3 amino acids: CSAQTGGATYEQYF. DNA for the CDR3: TGCAGTGCTCAGACGGGGGGAGCAACCTACGAGCAGTACTTC.